This T cell receptor beta chain was sequenced during a study of T cells in Graves' hyperthyroidism and ophthalmopathy (dated by TCRdb to between 2018 and 2021). A note on the overall study: Peripheral blood was collected at initial diagnosis, before any treatment. A discovery cohort of approximately 97 patients, 43 with Graves' ophthalmopathy and approximately 55 with stable Graves' hyperthyroidism, was used to find distinguishing TCR V-J signatures. An independent validation cohort of some 18 hyperthyroidism patients and approximately 16 patients who later progressed to ophthalmopathy tested prospective prediction of ophthalmopathy. The 95 to 100 discovery patients were randomly divided into training and test sets at a 7:3 ratio. In addition, the study compared T-cell repertoires in thyroid tissue and in blood from several Graves' hyperthyroidism patients. Following sampling, methimazole starting at 30 mg daily was given to hyperthyroidism patients, and high-dose intravenous methylprednisolone was given to ophthalmopathy patients. The paper reports TCR Vbeta CDR3 sequencing of about 140 peripheral blood samples: 40 to 45 ophthalmopathy, fewer than 80 hyperthyroidism and some 17 progressor patients. The research as a whole found: In validation, the model predicted progression to ophthalmopathy with 55% to 71% sensitivity and 72% to 85% specificity, a median of approximately 6.5 months before onset. No statistical method was used to fix the sample size in advance, and group allocation was not hidden from the investigators. Most expanded thyroid clonotypes (frequency above 0.001) were also found in blood, which suggests that blood repertoires may mirror thyroid immune responses. In cross-validation, a model built on a 13 V-J signature told ophthalmopathy apart from stable hyperthyroidism with 85% to 90% sensitivity and around 81% specificity, and in testing the same model reached 80%/75%.

This clonotype was recorded at least ten times. There is no known antigen for this receptor. No quality values exist for individual bases; no much larger clone is one base distant. The CDR3 contains 15 residues, cysteine and phenylalanine counted. Left in the record is the CDR3 DNA by itself, 45 bases read in frame from the first base. The germline V gene gives CDR1 as SGHAT and CDR2 as FQNNGV. The germline V and J ends show losses of 4 bases and 3 bases respectively, and no gene match explains 5 bases of the junction. Moderately to severely active disease, a Clinical Activity Score of at least 3, a NOSPECS grade of at least 4, and a duration under 3 months were present in ophthalmopathy patients. The study excluded patients with uncontrolled infections, other autoimmune diseases, pregnancy or lactation. Diagnoses relied on clinical symptoms, serum thyroxine and TRAb, thyroid ultrasound and orbital computed tomography. PBMCs were separated from roughly 9.6 ml of fresh peripheral blood using Ficoll-Paque density gradient centrifugation. Total RNA was extracted with Trizol reagent, and quality was checked on an Agilent 2100 Bioanalyzer.

The TCR beta CDR3 regions were amplified from the RNA transcripts. A first-round RT-PCR of the TCR CDR3 used the HTBI primer set with the Qiagen OneStep RT-PCR kit. Libraries were constructed in a second round of multiplex PCR, after which size selection and purification were performed. Libraries were sequenced paired-end with 100 bp reads on an Illumina HiSeq2000. As for the original processing: Raw data were processed with SOAPnuke, discarding reads with adapters, uncalled bases, mean Phred below 15, or no exact constant-primer or identifier match. High-quality paired reads were merged with COPE v1.2.5, and unique nucleotide sequences were defined as clonotypes. MiTCR v1.1 was used to align clonotypes to the IMGT TRBV, TRBD and TRBJ reference segments. Only V-J combinations with frequency above 0.0001, covering 99% to 99.2% of repertoires, were analysed. The TCS score was defined as F50 (clonal expansion) divided by E x V (chaos), with BLOSUM62-based TCRdist calculated between CDR3 peptides within each V-J. Welch's t-statistics and random forest reduced just over 500 V-J features to roughly 13, which were used in a naive Bayes classifier (R e1071). Using fastp at Q25 and MiXCR, TCRdb reprocessed the public reads and kept productive beta chains. Each entry is one CDR3 protein sequence, shown with its most common DNA and genes. The V and J calls here are based on TCRdb, not the publication. The sample table holds approximately 530,000 distinct CDR3 sequences, of which 20% were seen once. The ten most abundant clones make up 47% of the sample.

Sequencing used blood. The receptor's source is a man aged 35-49 years with Graves' ophthalmopathy. Recombination joined TRBV11-2 with TRBJ1-5, and 8 bases in between align with TRBD1. Read as DNA, the sequence is TGTGCCAGCAGCTCCGGACAGGGAACCAATCAGCCCCAGCATTTT. Protein translation: CASSSGQGTNQPQHF.